This T cell receptor (beta chain) was documented in a study of blood T cells in healthy people across ages. Across the study: For every two T cells, template switching captured about one barcoded beta molecule.

The sample holds a few counts of this clonotype. The second PCR ran roughly 6 to 11 cycles with a sample-barcoded 5' primer and J-beta primers. Via MiXCR, TCRdb re-called the 5' RACE reads, giving one row per CDR3 protein. The data hold roughly 700,000 distinct CDR3 sequences, with approximately 25% observed a single time. CDR3 length: 14 residues. Trimming cost V 2 bases and J 6 bases; bases outside gene matches: 4. CDR1 and CDR2 (germline): SGHDN, FVKESK. The same specimen was also included in a second study, on T cells of mothers and their children.

The chain links TRBV14 to TRBJ1-1; 9 bases are a match to TRBD1. This TCR came from a boy younger than 18 in good health. The sequencing input was blood. The CDR3 sequence: CASSQTGTGPEAFF. CDR3 nucleotide sequence: TGTGCCAGCAGCCAAACCGGGACAGGGCCTGAAGCTTTCTTT.